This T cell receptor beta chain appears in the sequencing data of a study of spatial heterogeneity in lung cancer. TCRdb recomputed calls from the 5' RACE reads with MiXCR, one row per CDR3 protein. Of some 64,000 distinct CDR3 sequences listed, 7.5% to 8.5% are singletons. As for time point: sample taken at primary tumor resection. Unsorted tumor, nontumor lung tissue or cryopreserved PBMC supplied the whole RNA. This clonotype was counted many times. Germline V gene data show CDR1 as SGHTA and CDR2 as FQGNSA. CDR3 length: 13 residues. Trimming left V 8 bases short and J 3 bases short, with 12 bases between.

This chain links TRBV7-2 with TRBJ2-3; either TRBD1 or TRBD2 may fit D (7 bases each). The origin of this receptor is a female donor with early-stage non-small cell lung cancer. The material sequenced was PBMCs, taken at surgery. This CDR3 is CASLQGGTDTQYF. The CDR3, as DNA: TGTGCCAGCCTCCAGGGGGGGACAGATACGCAGTATTTT.